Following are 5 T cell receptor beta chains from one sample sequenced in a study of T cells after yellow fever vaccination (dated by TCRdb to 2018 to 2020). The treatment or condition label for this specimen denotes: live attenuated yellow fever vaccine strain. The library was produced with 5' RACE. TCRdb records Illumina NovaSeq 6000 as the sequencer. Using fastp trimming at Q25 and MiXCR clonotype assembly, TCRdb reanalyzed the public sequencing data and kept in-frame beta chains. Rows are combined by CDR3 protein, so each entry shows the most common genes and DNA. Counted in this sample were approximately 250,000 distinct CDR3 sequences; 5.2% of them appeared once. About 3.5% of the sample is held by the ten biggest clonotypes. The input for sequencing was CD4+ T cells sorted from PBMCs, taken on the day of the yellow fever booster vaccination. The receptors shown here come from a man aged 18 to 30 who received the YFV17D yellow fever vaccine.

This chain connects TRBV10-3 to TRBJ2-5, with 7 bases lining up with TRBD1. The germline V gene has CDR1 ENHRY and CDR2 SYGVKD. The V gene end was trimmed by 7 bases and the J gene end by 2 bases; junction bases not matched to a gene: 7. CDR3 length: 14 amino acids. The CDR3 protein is CAITRGPTQETQYF. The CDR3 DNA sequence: TGTGCCATCACTAGGGGGCCGACTCAAGAGACCCAGTACTTC.

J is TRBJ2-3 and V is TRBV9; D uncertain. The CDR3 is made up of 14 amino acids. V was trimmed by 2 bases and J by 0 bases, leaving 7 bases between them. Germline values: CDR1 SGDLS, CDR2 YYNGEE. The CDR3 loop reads CASSVSQSTDTQYF. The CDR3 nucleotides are TGTGCCAGCAGCGTTAGCCAAAGCACAGATACGCAGTATTTT.

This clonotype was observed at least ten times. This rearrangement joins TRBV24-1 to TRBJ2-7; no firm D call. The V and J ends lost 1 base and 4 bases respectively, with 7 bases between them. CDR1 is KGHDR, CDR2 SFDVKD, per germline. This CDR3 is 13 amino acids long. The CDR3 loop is CATSDFDTYEQYF. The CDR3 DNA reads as TGTGCCACCAGTGATTTCGACACGTACGAGCAGTACTTC.

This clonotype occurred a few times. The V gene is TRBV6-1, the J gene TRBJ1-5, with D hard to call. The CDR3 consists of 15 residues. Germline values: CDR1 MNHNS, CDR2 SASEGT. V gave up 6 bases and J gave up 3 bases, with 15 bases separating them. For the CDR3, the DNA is TGTGCCAGCAGCCTAGAACAGCCTTTCAATCAGCCCCAGCATTTT. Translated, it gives CASSLEQPFNQPQHF.

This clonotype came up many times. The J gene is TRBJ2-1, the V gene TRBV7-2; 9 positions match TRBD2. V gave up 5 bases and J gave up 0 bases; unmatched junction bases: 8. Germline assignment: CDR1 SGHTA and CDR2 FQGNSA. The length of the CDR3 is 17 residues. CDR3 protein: CASSVSGGPRSYNEQFF. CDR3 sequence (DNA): TGTGCCAGCAGCGTAAGCGGGGGGCCCCGCTCCTACAATGAGCAGTTCTTC. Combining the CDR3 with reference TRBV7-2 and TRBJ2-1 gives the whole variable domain GAGVSQSPSNKVTEKGKDVELRCDPISGHTALYWYRQSLGQGLEFLIYFQGNSAPDKSGLPSDRFSAERTGGSVSTLTIQRTQQEDSAVYLCASSVSGGPRSYNEQFFGPGTRLTVL.